This T cell receptor beta chain was identified in a study of human T cells and chemical hapten exposure. TCRdb re-analysed the RACE reads in MiXCR, keeping a single row per CDR3 protein. The table includes some 94,000 distinct CDR3 sequences, 12% detected once. Time point here: patch test 1, 2 weeks after DPC sensitization. The treatment was: therapeutic diphenylcyclopropenone sensitization with weekly scalp DPC. The CDR3 loop spans 15 amino acids. Germline values: CDR1 SGHRS, CDR2 YFSETQ. The V and J ends lost 4 bases and 2 bases, in that order; junction bases with no gene match: 8. This TCR was recovered from a woman in her forties with alopecia areata. Some clones in this sample may be carry-over from other donors' samples. The chain uses TRBV5-1 and TRBJ2-7; TRBD2 agrees at 8 bases. Sequences were derived from whole blood, sampled in connection with sensitization to the hapten diphenylcyclopropenone (DPC). CDR3 protein: CASSGAAGVPYEQYF. For the CDR3, the DNA is TGCGCCAGCAGCGGGGCAGCGGGAGTACCCTACGAGCAGTACTTC.